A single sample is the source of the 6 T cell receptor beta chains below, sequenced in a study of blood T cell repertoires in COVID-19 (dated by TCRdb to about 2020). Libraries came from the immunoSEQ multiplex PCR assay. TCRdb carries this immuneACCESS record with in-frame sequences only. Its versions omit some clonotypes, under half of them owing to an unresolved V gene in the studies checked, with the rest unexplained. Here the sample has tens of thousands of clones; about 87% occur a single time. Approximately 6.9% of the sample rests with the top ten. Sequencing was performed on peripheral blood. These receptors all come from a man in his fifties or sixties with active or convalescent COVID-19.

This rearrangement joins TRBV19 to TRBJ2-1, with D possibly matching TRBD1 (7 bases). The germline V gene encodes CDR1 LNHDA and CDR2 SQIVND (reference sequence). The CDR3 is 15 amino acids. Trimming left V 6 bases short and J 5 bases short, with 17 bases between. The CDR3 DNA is TGTGCCAGTAGGGCGGGGACAGCCGGAGACAATGAGCAGTTCTTC. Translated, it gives CASRAGTAGDNEQFF.

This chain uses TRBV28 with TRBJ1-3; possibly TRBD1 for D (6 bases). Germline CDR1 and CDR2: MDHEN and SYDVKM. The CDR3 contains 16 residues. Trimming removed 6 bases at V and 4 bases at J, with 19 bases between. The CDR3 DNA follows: TGTGCCAGCAGAAACAGGGAATCGGTCACGGGAAACACCATATATTTT. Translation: CASRNRESVTGNTIYF.

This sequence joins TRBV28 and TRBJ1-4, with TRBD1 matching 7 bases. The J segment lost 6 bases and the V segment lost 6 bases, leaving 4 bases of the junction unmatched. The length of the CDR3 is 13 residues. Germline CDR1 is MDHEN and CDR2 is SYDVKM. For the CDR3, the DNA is TGTGCCAGCAGGTCCGGGACAGATGAAAAACTGTTTTTT. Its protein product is CASRSGTDEKLFF.

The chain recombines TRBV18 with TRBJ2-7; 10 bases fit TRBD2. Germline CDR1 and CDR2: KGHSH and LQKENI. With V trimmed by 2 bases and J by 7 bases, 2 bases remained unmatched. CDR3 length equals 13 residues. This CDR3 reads CASSPGTSVEQYF. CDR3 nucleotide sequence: TGTGCCAGCTCACCAGGGACTAGCGTAGAGCAGTACTTC.

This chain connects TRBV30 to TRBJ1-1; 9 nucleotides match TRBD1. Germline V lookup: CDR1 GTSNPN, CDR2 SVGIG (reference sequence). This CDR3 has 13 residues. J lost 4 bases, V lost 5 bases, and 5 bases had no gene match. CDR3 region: CAWGGQGATEAFF. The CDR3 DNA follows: TGTGCCTGGGGGGGACAGGGAGCCACTGAAGCTTTCTTT. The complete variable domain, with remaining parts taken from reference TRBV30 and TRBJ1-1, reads SQTIHQWPATLVQPVGSPLSLECTVEGTSNPNLYWYRQAAGRGLQLLFYSVGIGQISSEVPQNLSASRPQDRQFILSSKKLLLSDSGFYLCAWGGQGATEAFFGQGTRLTVV.

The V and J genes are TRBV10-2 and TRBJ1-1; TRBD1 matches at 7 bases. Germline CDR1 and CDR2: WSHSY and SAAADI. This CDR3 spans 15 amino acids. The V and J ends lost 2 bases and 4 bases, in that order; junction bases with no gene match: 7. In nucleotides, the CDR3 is TGCGCCAGCAGTGAGCCCATGACAGGGAGCACTGAAGCTTTCTTT. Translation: CASSEPMTGSTEAFF.